These T cell receptor beta chains were read from a single sample in a study of control samples from healthy donors and cancer patients. The repertoire was sequenced with immunoSEQ multiplex PCR; TCRdb's copy has only in-frame clones and lacks some. The table shows 70,000 to 85,000 clones, with 75% to 85% occurring only once. Sequenced input: PBMCs. These receptors were collected from a man in his sixties with head and neck cancer. Both conserved end residues are part of each CDR3. The order of the fields is clone size, D gene, V gene, J gene, CDR3 DNA, CDR3 protein. A D gene is named only where the DNA matches it firmly. Clone size appears in some rows only: once, few, many, or a class for an expanded clone.

>NA|NA|TRBV11-2|TRBJ2-7
TGTGCCAGCAGCTCCAGGGGCGCGCAGTACTTC
CASSSRGAQYF
>few|NA|TRBV15|TRBJ2-2
TGTGCCACCAGCAATCTTTTCACGACATCGGCCGGGGCCGGGGAGCTGTTTTTT
CATSNLFTTSAGAGELFF
>once|TRBD1|TRBV19|TRBJ2-5
TGTGCCAGTAGTTTCCCGGGACAGGGAAGAGAGACCCAGTACTTC
CASSFPGQGRETQYF
>once|NA|TRBV27|TRBJ1-6
TGTGCCAGCAGTTTGGTGTGGACAGTCTCTAATTCACCCCTCCACTTT
CASSLVWTVSNSPLHF
>few|NA|TRBV5-5|TRBJ1-5
TGTGCCAGCAGCTTGGGGCAGGGCGGAAACAATCAGCCCCAGCATTTT
CASSLGQGGNNQPQHF
>NA|NA|TRBV30|TRBJ2-7
TGTGCCTGGATCCCGGGACTCACTGGTGAGCAGTACTTC
CAWIPGLTGEQYF
>NA|TRBD1|TRBV10-3|TRBJ2-7
TGTGCCATCAGTGAGGGTGATCAGGGGGTCGGTAAGCAGTACTTC
CAISEGDQGVGKQYF
>NA|NA|TRBV15|TRBJ2-5
TGTGCCACCAGCGCCGGGTTAGCGGAGACTTTATGGGAGACCCAGTACTTC
CATSAGLAETLWETQYF
>NA|TRBD2|TRBV27|TRBJ2-7
TGTGCCAGCAGTCCGGGACTAGCGGGGGCGGGGAAGTACTTC
CASSPGLAGAGKYF
>few|NA|TRBV5-1|TRBJ1-1
TGCGCCAGCAGCTTGGGGCAGGCCAGCCCGTACACTGAAGCTTTCTTT
CASSLGQASPYTEAFF
>NA|NA|TRBV27|TRBJ2-5
TGTGCCAGCAGTTTGGCAGGGGTTGAAGAGACCCAGTACTTC
CASSLAGVEETQYF
>NA|NA|TRBV5-1|TRBJ2-7
TGCGCCAGCAGCTTGGTAGGGGAGCGTCGGGAGCAGTACTTC
CASSLVGERREQYF
>NA|TRBD2|TRBV27|TRBJ2-1
TGTGCCAGCAGTTCGGAAACTCCGGGACTAGCGGGATACAATGAGCAGTTCTTC
CASSSETPGLAGYNEQFF
>NA|TRBD2|TRBV5-5|TRBJ2-7
TGTGCCAGCAGCTTGGATTGGGCTAGCGGGAGTTACGAGCAGTACTTC
CASSLDWASGSYEQYF
>NA|NA|TRBV5-1|TRBJ2-3
TGCGCCAGCAGCTCCATGACAGGCTCAGATACGCAGTATTTT
CASSSMTGSDTQYF
>NA|TRBD1|TRBV30|TRBJ2-1
TGTGCCTGGAGTGTGACAGGGAATGAGCAGTTCTTC
CAWSVTGNEQFF
>NA|TRBD2|TRBV2|TRBJ2-1
TGTGCCAGCAGGGCGACTAGCGGGAGGGGTAATGAGCAGTTCTTC
CASRATSGRGNEQFF
>NA|NA|TRBV6-4|TRBJ2-7
TGTGCCAGCACTAGTCAGTACGAGCAGTACTTC
CASTSQYEQYF
>NA|NA|TRBV5-1|TRBJ2-7
TGCGCCAGCAGCTTAAATAGCGGAACCCCCTACGAGCAGTACTTC
CASSLNSGTPYEQYF
>NA|NA|TRBV7-9|TRBJ1-4
TGTGCCAGCAGCTTAGGGGGGATTAATGAAAAACTGTTTTTT
CASSLGGINEKLFF
>NA|NA|TRBV28|TRBJ1-2
TGTGCCAGCAGTTTAGAGGGGGTCCATGGCTACACCTTC
CASSLEGVHGYTF
>NA|TRBD2|TRBV19|TRBJ2-1
TGTGCCAGTAGTAGTCTAGGGACTAGCGGGAACGAGCAGTTCTTC
CASSSLGTSGNEQFF